Sequencing of this T cell receptor (beta chain) was carried out in a study of T cells in Graves' hyperthyroidism and ophthalmopathy. RNA transcripts yielded amplified TCR beta CDR3 regions. HTBI primers were the set used in a first-round RT-PCR of the TCR CDR3. A single record per CDR3 protein comes from TCRdb applying MiXCR to the multiplex PCR reads. The sample lists approximately 700,000 distinct CDR3 sequences, just under 45% occurring once. Exclusion criteria comprised uncontrolled infection, other autoimmune disease, pregnancy or lactation. The germline V gene encodes CDR1 DFQATT and CDR2 SNEGSKA (reference sequence). V was clipped by 1 base and J by 5 bases; unmatched bases: 10. The CDR3 sequence is 15 residues long. This clonotype was found a few times. What it binds is not known. Broader study findings: Ophthalmopathy, as predicted by the model, came a median around 7 months after the prediction.

The chain employs TRBV20-1 and TRBJ1-2; 7 bases are a match to TRBD1. The TCR sequence derives from an adult man with Graves' disease, either hyperthyroidism or ophthalmopathy (not recorded which). The sequencing sample was made of peripheral blood or thyroid tissue (not recorded which). As DNA, the CDR3 is TGCAGTGCTAGAGGTCACGGGACAGTAGGATATGGCTACACCTTC. Translated: CSARGHGTVGYGYTF.